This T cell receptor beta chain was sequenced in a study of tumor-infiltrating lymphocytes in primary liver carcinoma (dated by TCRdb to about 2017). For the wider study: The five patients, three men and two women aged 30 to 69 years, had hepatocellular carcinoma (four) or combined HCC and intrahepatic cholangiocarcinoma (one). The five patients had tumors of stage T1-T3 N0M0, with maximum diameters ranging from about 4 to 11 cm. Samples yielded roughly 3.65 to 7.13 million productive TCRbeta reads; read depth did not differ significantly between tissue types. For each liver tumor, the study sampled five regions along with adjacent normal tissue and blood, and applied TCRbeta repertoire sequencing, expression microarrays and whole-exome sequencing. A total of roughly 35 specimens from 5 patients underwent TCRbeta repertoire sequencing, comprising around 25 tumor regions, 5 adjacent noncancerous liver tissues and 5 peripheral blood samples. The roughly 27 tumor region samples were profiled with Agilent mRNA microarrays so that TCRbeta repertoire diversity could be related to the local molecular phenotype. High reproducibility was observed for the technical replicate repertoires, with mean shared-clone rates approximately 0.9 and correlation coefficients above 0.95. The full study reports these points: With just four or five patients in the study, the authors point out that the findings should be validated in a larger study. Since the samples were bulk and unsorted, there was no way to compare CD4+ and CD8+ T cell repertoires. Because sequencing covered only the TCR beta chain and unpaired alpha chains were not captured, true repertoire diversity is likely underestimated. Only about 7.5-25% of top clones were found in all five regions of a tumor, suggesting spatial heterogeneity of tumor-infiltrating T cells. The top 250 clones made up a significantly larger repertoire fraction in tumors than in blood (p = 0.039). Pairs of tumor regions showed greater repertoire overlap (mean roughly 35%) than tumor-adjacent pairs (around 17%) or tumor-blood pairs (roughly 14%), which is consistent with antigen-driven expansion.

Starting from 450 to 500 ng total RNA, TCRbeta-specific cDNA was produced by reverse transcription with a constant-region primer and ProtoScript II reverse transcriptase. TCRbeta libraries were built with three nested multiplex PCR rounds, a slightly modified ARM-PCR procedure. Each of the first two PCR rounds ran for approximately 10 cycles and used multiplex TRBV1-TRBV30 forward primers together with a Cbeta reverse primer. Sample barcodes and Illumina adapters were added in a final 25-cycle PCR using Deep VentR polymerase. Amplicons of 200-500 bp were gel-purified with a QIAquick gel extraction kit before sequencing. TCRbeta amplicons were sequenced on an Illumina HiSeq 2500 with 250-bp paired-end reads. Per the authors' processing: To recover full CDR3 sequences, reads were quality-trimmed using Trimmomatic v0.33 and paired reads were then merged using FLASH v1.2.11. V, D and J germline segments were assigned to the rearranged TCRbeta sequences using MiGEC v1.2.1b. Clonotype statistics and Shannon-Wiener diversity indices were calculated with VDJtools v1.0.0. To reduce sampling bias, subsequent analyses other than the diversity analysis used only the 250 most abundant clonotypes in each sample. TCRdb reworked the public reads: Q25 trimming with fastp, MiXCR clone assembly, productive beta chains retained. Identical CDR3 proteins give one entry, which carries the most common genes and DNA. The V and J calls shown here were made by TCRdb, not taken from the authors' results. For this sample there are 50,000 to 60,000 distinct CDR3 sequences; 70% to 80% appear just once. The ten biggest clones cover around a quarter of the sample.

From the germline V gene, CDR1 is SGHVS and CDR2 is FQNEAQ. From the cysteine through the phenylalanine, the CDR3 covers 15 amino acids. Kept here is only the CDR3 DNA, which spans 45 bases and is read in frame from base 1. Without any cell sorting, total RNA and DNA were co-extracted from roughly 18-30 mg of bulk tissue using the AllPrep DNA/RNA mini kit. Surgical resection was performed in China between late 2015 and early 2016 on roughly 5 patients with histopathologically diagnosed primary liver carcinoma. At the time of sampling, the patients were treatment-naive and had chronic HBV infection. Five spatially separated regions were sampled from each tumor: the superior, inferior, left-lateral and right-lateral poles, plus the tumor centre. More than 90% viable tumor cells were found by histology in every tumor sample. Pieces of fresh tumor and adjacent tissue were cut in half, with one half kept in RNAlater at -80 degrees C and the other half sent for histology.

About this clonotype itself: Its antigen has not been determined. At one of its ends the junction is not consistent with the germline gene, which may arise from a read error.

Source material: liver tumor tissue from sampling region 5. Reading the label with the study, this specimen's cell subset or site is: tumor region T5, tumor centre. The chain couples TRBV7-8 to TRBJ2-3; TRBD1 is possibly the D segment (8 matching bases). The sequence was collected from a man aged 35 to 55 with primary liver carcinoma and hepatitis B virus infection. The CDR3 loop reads CRQLNRGGYSDTQYF. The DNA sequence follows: TGCCGGCAGCTCAACAGGGGGGGATATTCGGATACGCAGTATTTT.